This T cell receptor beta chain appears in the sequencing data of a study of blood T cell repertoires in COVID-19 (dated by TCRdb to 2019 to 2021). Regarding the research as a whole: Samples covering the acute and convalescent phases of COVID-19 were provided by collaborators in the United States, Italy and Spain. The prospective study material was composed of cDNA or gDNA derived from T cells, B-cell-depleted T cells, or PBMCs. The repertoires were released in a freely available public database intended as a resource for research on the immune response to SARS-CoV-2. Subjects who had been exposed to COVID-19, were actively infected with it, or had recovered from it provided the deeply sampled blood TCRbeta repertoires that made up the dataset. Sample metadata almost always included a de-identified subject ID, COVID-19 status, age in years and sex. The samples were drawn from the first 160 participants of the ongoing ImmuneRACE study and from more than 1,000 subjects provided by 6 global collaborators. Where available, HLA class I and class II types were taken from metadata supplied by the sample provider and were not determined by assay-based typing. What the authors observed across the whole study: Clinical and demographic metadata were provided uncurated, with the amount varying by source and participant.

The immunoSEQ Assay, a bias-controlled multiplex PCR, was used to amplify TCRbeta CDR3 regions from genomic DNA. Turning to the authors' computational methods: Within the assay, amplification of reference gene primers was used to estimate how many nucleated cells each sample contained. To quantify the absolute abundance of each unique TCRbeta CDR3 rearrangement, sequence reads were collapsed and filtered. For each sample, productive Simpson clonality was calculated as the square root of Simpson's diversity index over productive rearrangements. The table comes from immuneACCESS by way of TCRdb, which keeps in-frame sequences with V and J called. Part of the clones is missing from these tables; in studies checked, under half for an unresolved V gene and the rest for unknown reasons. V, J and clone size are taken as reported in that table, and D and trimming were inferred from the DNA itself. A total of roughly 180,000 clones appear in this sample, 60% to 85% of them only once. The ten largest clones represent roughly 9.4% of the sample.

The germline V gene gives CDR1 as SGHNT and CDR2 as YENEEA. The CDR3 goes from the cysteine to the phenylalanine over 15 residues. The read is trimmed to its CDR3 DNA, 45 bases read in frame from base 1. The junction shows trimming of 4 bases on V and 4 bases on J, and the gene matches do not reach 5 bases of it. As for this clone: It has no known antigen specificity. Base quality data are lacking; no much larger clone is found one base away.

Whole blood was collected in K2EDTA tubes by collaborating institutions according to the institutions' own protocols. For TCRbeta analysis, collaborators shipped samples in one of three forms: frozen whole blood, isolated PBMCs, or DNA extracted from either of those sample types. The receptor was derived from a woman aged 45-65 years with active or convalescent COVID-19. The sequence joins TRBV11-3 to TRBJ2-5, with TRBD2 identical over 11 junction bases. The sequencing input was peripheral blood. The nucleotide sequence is TGTGCCAGCAGCTCGGAAGGGACTAGCGGAGAGACCCAGTACTTC. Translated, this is CASSSEGTSGETQYF.